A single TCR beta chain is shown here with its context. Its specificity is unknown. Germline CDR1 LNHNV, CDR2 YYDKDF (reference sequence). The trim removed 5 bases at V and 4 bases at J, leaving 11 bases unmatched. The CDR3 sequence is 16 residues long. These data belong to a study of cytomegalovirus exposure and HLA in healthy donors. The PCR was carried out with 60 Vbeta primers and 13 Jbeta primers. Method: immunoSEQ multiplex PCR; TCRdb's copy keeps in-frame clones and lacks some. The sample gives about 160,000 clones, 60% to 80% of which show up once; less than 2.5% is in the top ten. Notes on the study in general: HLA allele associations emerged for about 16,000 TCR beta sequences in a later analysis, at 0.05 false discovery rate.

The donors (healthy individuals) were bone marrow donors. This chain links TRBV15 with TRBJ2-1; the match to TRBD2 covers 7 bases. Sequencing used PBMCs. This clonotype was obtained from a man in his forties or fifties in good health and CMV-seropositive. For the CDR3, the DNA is TGTGCCACCAGCGCCAGTACTAGCGTTCCATACAATGAGCAGTTCTTC. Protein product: CATSASTSVPYNEQFF.